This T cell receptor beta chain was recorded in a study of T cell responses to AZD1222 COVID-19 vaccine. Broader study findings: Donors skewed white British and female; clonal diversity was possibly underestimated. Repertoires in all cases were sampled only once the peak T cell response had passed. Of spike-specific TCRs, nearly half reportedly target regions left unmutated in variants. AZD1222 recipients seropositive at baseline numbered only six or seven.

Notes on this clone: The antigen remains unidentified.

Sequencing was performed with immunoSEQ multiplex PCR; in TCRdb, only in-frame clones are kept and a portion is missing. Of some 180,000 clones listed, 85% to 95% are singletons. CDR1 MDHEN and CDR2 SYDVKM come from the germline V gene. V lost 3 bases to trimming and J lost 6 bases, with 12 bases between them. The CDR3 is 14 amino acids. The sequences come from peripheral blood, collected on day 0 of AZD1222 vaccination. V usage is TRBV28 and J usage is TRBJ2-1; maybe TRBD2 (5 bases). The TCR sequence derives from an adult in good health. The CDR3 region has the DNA TGTGCCAGCAGTTTTGGTCGCGGGTTCAATGAGCAGTTCTTC. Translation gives CASSFGRGFNEQFF.